This T cell receptor (beta chain) was sequenced for a study of T cells after yellow fever vaccination. Study-level information: Preparation used SMART-Seq v4 Ultra Low Input for the low-cell-number fractions.

This clonotype was counted only a few times. CDR1 GTSNPN and CDR2 SVGIG come from the germline V gene (reference sequence). Trimming pared 8 bases from V and 4 bases from J, leaving 14 bases between. This CDR3 spans 13 amino acids. TCR cDNA, made by 5'RACE template switching, carried an added universal primer site and UMIs. Each CDR3 protein is one row after TCRdb ran MiXCR on the 5' RACE reads. The sample lists about 550,000 distinct CDR3 sequences; about 19% were seen once. The rearrangement links TRBV30 to TRBJ2-2; TRBD1 might be the D (6 bases). The source was PBMCs, collected 15 days after the yellow fever booster vaccination. This TCR derives from a man aged 25 to 40 who received the YFV17D yellow fever vaccine. The CDR3 DNA sequence: TGTGCCCGACGGGACACCTTCACCGGGGAGCTGTTTTTT. It encodes CARRDTFTGELFF.